Listed below are T cell receptor beta chains from one sample, sequenced in a study of response to subunit inactivated influenza vaccine. In TCRdb, the RT-PCR reads were re-called with MiXCR into one record per CDR3 protein. The repertoire has hundreds of thousands of distinct CDR3 sequences, 12% of them found once; the top ten carry around 9.6%. Material: PBMCs from blood, obtained on the day of vaccination. All receptors come from a man in his fifties who received an inactivated influenza vaccine. Each CDR3 is given with its conserved first and last residue. The D gene is left open where the match is weak. The size field is filled for only some rows; it gives once, few, many or a size class.

j_gene: TRBJ1-4; d_gene: NA; v_gene: TRBV27; abundance: NA; CDR3aa: CASSFSHRGGSTNEKLFF; CDR3nt: TGTGCCAGCAGTTTCTCACACCGGGGCGGGTCAACTAATGAAAAACTGTTTTTT
j_gene: TRBJ1-1; d_gene: NA; v_gene: TRBV7-2; abundance: NA; CDR3aa: CASSSSSGTEAFF; CDR3nt: TGTGCCAGCAGCTCCTCATCGGGAACTGAAGCTTTCTTT
j_gene: TRBJ2-2; d_gene: NA; v_gene: TRBV5-1; abundance: NA; CDR3aa: CASSLEWGLTGELFF; CDR3nt: TGCGCCAGCAGCTTGGAATGGGGACTCACCGGGGAGCTGTTTTTT
j_gene: TRBJ1-6; d_gene: NA; v_gene: TRBV11-2; abundance: NA; CDR3aa: CASSLGVNISPLHF; CDR3nt: TGTGCCAGCAGCTTAGGGGTGAATATTTCACCCCTCCACTTT
j_gene: TRBJ1-4; d_gene: NA; v_gene: TRBV4-2; abundance: many; CDR3aa: CASSPVIAGFDEKLFF; CDR3nt: TGTGCCAGCAGCCCAGTAATCGCAGGGTTTGACGAAAAACTGTTTTTT
j_gene: TRBJ1-2; d_gene: NA; v_gene: TRBV6-5; abundance: NA; CDR3aa: CASSYTPPAGNYGYTF; CDR3nt: TGTGCCAGCAGTTACACCCCCCCCGCGGGCAACTATGGCTACACCTTC
j_gene: TRBJ2-4; d_gene: TRBD1; v_gene: TRBV12-3/TRBV12-4; abundance: many; CDR3aa: CASSLGPTGGNIQYF; CDR3nt: TGTGCCAGCAGTTTAGGGCCCACAGGGGGAAACATTCAGTACTTC
j_gene: TRBJ1-4; d_gene: TRBD1; v_gene: TRBV7-8; abundance: NA; CDR3aa: CASSSDRAEKLFF; CDR3nt: TGTGCCAGCAGCTCAGACAGGGCTGAAAAACTGTTTTTT
j_gene: TRBJ2-7; d_gene: TRBD1; v_gene: TRBV6-5; abundance: NA; CDR3aa: CACSYSGQGYEGYEQYF; CDR3nt: TGTGCCTGCAGTTACTCGGGACAGGGGTATGAAGGATACGAGCAGTACTTC
j_gene: TRBJ1-1; d_gene: NA; v_gene: TRBV7-9; abundance: few; CDR3aa: CASSPIAGAYTEAFF; CDR3nt: TGTGCCAGCAGCCCAATCGCGGGCGCGTACACTGAAGCTTTCTTT
j_gene: TRBJ2-3; d_gene: NA; v_gene: TRBV4-2; abundance: few; CDR3aa: CASSQGRNTDTQYF; CDR3nt: TGTGCCAGCAGCCAAGGACGAAACACAGATACGCAGTATTTT
j_gene: TRBJ2-1; d_gene: NA; v_gene: TRBV2; abundance: few; CDR3aa: CASGLGNEQFF; CDR3nt: TGTGCCAGCGGGTTGGGCAATGAGCAGTTCTTC
j_gene: TRBJ2-1; d_gene: NA; v_gene: TRBV28; abundance: NA; CDR3aa: CASSLGAQGNEQFF; CDR3nt: TGTGCCAGCAGTTTAGGCGCCCAAGGAAATGAGCAGTTCTTC
j_gene: TRBJ1-1; d_gene: NA; v_gene: TRBV27; abundance: NA; CDR3aa: CASSLFPRPASEAFF; CDR3nt: TGTGCCAGCAGTTTATTCCCCCGGCCCGCTAGTGAAGCTTTCTTT
j_gene: TRBJ2-1; d_gene: NA; v_gene: TRBV29-1; abundance: few; CDR3aa: CSAGGGGLYNEQFF; CDR3nt: TGCAGCGCCGGCGGCGGTGGGCTCTACAATGAGCAGTTCTTC
j_gene: TRBJ2-7; d_gene: NA; v_gene: TRBV12-3/TRBV12-4; abundance: NA; CDR3aa: CASSPQGGVEQYF; CDR3nt: TGTGCCAGCAGTCCTCAGGGTGGGGTCGAGCAGTACTTC
j_gene: TRBJ2-1; d_gene: TRBD2; v_gene: TRBV7-9; abundance: few; CDR3aa: CAIQTSGVSYNEQFF; CDR3nt: TGTGCCATACAAACTAGCGGGGTTTCCTACAATGAGCAGTTCTTC
j_gene: TRBJ2-1; d_gene: TRBD2; v_gene: TRBV3-1; abundance: few; CDR3aa: CASSQETGLALNEQFF; CDR3nt: TGTGCCAGCAGCCAGGAAACGGGACTAGCTCTCAATGAGCAGTTCTTC
j_gene: TRBJ2-1; d_gene: NA; v_gene: TRBV3-1; abundance: NA; CDR3aa: CASSQGPLGVQFF; CDR3nt: TGTGCCAGCAGCCAGGGACCCCTGGGGGTGCAGTTCTTC
j_gene: TRBJ2-7; d_gene: NA; v_gene: TRBV3-1; abundance: many; CDR3aa: CASSQDLEVYEQYF; CDR3nt: TGTGCCAGCAGCCAAGATCTTGAGGTCTACGAGCAGTACTTC
j_gene: TRBJ2-1; d_gene: NA; v_gene: TRBV2; abundance: few; CDR3aa: CASSDYRYNEQFF; CDR3nt: TGTGCCAGCAGTGATTACAGGTACAATGAGCAGTTCTTC
j_gene: TRBJ1-2; d_gene: TRBD1; v_gene: TRBV5-1; abundance: NA; CDR3aa: CASSRDRGQGSYGYTF; CDR3nt: TGCGCCAGCAGCCGCGACAGGGGGCAGGGGAGCTATGGCTACACCTTC
j_gene: TRBJ2-1; d_gene: TRBD2; v_gene: TRBV20-1; abundance: few; CDR3aa: CSARDGGLATNEQFF; CDR3nt: TGCAGTGCTAGAGATGGGGGACTAGCGACGAATGAGCAGTTCTTC
j_gene: TRBJ2-2; d_gene: TRBD1; v_gene: TRBV9; abundance: NA; CDR3aa: CASSRLGQANTGELFF; CDR3nt: TGTGCCAGCAGCCGATTGGGACAGGCGAACACCGGGGAGCTGTTTTTT
j_gene: TRBJ2-1; d_gene: NA; v_gene: TRBV18; abundance: NA; CDR3aa: CASSPQGIYNEQFF; CDR3nt: TGTGCCAGCTCACCCCAGGGAATCTACAATGAGCAGTTCTTC
j_gene: TRBJ2-5; d_gene: NA; v_gene: TRBV2; abundance: few; CDR3aa: CASSAGYGETQYF; CDR3nt: TGTGCCAGCAGTGCGGGGTATGGGGAGACCCAGTACTTC
j_gene: TRBJ2-4; d_gene: TRBD1; v_gene: TRBV2; abundance: once; CDR3aa: CASCSMDRGLASGKNIQYF; CDR3nt: TGTGCCAGCTGTTCCATGGACAGGGGGCTGGCTAGCGGGAAAAACATTCAGTACTTC
j_gene: TRBJ2-7; d_gene: TRBD1; v_gene: TRBV10-3; abundance: NA; CDR3aa: CAISESRDSGEQYF; CDR3nt: TGTGCCATCAGTGAGTCGAGGGACAGCGGCGAGCAGTACTTC
j_gene: TRBJ1-6; d_gene: TRBD1; v_gene: TRBV7-3; abundance: few; CDR3aa: CASSMGQGVSPLHF; CDR3nt: TGTGCCAGCAGCATGGGACAGGGTGTCTCACCCCTCCACTTT
j_gene: TRBJ2-6; d_gene: NA; v_gene: TRBV28; abundance: NA; CDR3aa: CATWRGAGANVLTF; CDR3nt: TGTGCCACCTGGAGGGGGGCCGGGGCCAACGTCCTGACTTTC
j_gene: TRBJ2-2; d_gene: TRBD1; v_gene: TRBV5-1; abundance: few; CDR3aa: CASSSGGQGHTGELFF; CDR3nt: TGCGCCAGCAGCTCGGGGGGACAGGGTCACACCGGGGAGCTGTTTTTT
j_gene: TRBJ2-1; d_gene: NA; v_gene: TRBV30; abundance: few; CDR3aa: CAWRYIGNEQFF; CDR3nt: TGTGCCTGGAGGTACATAGGGAATGAGCAGTTCTTC
j_gene: TRBJ2-2; d_gene: TRBD2; v_gene: TRBV6-2/TRBV6-3; abundance: NA; CDR3aa: CASSYPGLGRTGELFF; CDR3nt: TGTGCCAGCAGTTACCCGGGACTAGGACGGACCGGGGAGCTGTTTTTT
j_gene: TRBJ2-1; d_gene: NA; v_gene: TRBV4-3; abundance: many; CDR3aa: CASSQGGTSLTNEQFF; CDR3nt: TGCGCCAGCAGCCAAGGGGGGACTTCTCTCACTAATGAGCAGTTCTTC
j_gene: TRBJ1-3; d_gene: NA; v_gene: TRBV5-1; abundance: NA; CDR3aa: CASSLAPIFGLRSGNTIYF; CDR3nt: TGCGCCAGCAGCTTGGCCCCGATATTCGGACTGCGCTCTGGAAACACCATATATTTT
j_gene: TRBJ2-2; d_gene: TRBD2; v_gene: TRBV28; abundance: NA; CDR3aa: CASSSPGGAGELFF; CDR3nt: TGTGCCAGCAGTTCCCCGGGGGGGGCCGGGGAGCTGTTTTTT
j_gene: TRBJ2-3; d_gene: NA; v_gene: TRBV7-9; abundance: few; CDR3aa: CASSLSLVPGSTDTQYF; CDR3nt: TGTGCCAGCAGCTTATCTCTTGTTCCAGGAAGCACAGATACGCAGTATTTT
j_gene: TRBJ2-7; d_gene: TRBD1; v_gene: TRBV5-1; abundance: NA; CDR3aa: CASKGQGNYEQYF; CDR3nt: TGCGCCAGCAAGGGACAGGGAAACTACGAGCAGTACTTC
j_gene: TRBJ2-7; d_gene: NA; v_gene: TRBV20-1; abundance: few; CDR3aa: CSAMDSSSYEQYF; CDR3nt: TGCAGTGCCATGGACAGCTCATCCTACGAGCAGTACTTC
j_gene: TRBJ2-3; d_gene: NA; v_gene: TRBV7-2; abundance: NA; CDR3aa: CASTPKGGTTDTQYF; CDR3nt: TGTGCCAGCACACCTAAGGGGGGAACCACAGATACGCAGTATTTT
j_gene: TRBJ1-4; d_gene: TRBD1; v_gene: TRBV29-1; abundance: NA; CDR3aa: CSVIGQGVEREKLFF; CDR3nt: TGCAGCGTTATTGGACAGGGGGTAGAACGTGAAAAACTGTTTTTT
j_gene: TRBJ2-1; d_gene: NA; v_gene: TRBV11-2; abundance: NA; CDR3aa: CASSLGTAGNEQFF; CDR3nt: TGTGCCAGCAGCCTCGGGACAGCGGGCAATGAGCAGTTCTTC